This TCR beta chain emerged from a study of T cells in Graves' hyperthyroidism and ophthalmopathy. Study-level findings and limits: In validation, the model predicted ophthalmopathy. These predictions came a median around 5.9 months before onset. Most thyroid clonotypes expanded above 0.001 appeared in blood too.

This clonotype has just a few counts. Its target is not known. Amplified regions were TCR beta CDR3 sequences from RNA transcripts. In the first-round RT-PCR of the TCR CDR3, the HTBI primer set was used. TCRdb ran MiXCR on the multiplex PCR reads and lists one entry per CDR3 protein. The sample lists about 580,000 distinct CDR3 sequences, around 46% occurring once. Graves' hyperthyroidism was deemed stable absent ophthalmopathy progression within 18 months. Sequenced material: peripheral blood or thyroid tissue (not recorded which). This TCR came from a woman between 18 and 30 years old with Graves' hyperthyroidism.

CDR3 bases: TGTGCCAGCAGCTCGTCACGGGAGCAGTACTTC. Translating it yields CASSSSREQYF. The V call is TRBV7-6, the J call TRBJ2-7; D is uncertain. The CDR3 consists of 11 residues. V was shortened by 4 bases and J by 7 bases, with 8 bases between the two germline ends. Germline CDR1 reads SGHVS; CDR2 reads FNYEAQ.